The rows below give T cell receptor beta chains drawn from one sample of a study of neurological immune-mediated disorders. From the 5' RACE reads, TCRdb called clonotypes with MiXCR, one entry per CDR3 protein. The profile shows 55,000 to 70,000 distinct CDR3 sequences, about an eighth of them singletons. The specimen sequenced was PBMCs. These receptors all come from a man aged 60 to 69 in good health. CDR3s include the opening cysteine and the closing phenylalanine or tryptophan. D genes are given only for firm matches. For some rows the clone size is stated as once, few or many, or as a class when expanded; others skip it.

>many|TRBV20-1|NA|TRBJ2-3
CSAERDILGDTQYF
TGCAGTGCTGAACGGGACATTTTGGGAGATACGCAGTATTTT
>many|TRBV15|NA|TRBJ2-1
CATSRDLVLGNYNEQFF
TGTGCCACCAGCAGAGATTTGGTCTTAGGTAATTACAATGAGCAGTTCTTC
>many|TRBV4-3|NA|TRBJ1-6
CASSQDSDSGSSPLHF
TGCGCCAGCAGCCAAGATTCGGACAGTGGGTCTTCACCCCTCCACTTT
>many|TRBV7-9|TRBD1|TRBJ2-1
CASSPPRAQGDDEQFF
TGTGCCAGCAGCCCCCCCAGGGCCCAGGGGGACGATGAGCAGTTCTTC
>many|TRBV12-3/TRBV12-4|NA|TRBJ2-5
CASSLTLGETQYF
TGTGCCAGCAGTTTAACCCTAGGGGAGACCCAGTACTTC
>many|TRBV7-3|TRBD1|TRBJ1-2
CASSPNLLTGKDGYTF
TGTGCCAGCAGCCCCAACCTCTTGACAGGGAAGGATGGCTACACCTTC
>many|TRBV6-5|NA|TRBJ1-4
CASGEAFNEKLFF
TGTGCCAGCGGGGAGGCTTTTAATGAAAAACTGTTTTTT
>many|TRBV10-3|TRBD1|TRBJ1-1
CAIRRDRGVTEAFF
TGTGCCATCAGACGCGACAGGGGGGTCACTGAAGCTTTCTTT
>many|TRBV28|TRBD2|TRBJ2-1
CASSHPGTSGGGAFF
TGTGCCAGCAGCCACCCCGGGACTAGCGGGGGAGGGGCGTTCTTC
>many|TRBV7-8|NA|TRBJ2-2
CASVTGPNTGELFF
TGTGCCAGCGTAACAGGGCCGAACACCGGGGAGCTGTTTTTT
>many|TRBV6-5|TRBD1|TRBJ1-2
CASRSTGGGVYGYTF
TGTGCCAGCAGGTCTACAGGGGGAGGTGTCTATGGCTACACCTTC
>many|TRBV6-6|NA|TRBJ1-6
CASSYRSAGHNSPLHF
TGTGCCAGCAGTTACAGGTCGGCGGGCCATAATTCACCCCTCCACTTT
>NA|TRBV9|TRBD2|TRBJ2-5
CAVSVGSGGPETQYF
TGTGCCGTCAGCGTAGGAAGCGGGGGCCCGGAGACCCAGTACTTC
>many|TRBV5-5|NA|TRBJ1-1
CASTYTGTRVRTNTEAFF
TGTGCCAGCACCTACACTGGGACGAGGGTTAGGACAAACACTGAAGCTTTCTTT
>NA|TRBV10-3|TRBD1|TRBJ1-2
CAISENRDRGLSSYTF
TGTGCCATCAGTGAAAACAGGGACAGAGGATTAAGCAGCTACACCTTC
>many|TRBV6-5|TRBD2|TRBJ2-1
CASRLADNEQFF
TGTGCCAGCAGGCTAGCGGACAATGAGCAGTTCTTC
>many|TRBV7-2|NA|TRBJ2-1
CASSLLGGEQFF
TGTGCCAGCAGCTTGTTAGGGGGTGAGCAGTTCTTC
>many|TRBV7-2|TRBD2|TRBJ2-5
CASSLGASGSFQETQYF
TGTGCCAGCAGCTTAGGAGCTAGCGGCTCTTTCCAAGAGACCCAGTACTTC
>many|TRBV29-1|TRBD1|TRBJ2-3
CSVAKTGRTDTQYF
TGCAGCGTTGCAAAGACAGGGCGCACAGATACGCAGTATTTT
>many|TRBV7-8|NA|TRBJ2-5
CASSLVGLYQETQYF
TGTGCCAGCAGCTTAGTTGGTCTGTACCAAGAGACCCAGTACTTC
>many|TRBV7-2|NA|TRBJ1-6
CASSLERYSPLHF
TGTGCCAGCAGCTTAGAGCGTTATTCACCCCTCCACTTT
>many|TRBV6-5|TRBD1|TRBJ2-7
CASSYDRGTYEQYF
TGTGCCAGCAGCTATGACAGGGGGACCTACGAGCAGTACTTC
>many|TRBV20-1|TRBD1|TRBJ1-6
CSAREAVGGAYNSPLHF
TGCAGTGCTAGAGAGGCCGTAGGGGGCGCCTATAATTCACCCCTCCACTTT
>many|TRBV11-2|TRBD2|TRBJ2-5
CASSRSSGGETQYF
TGTGCCAGCAGCCGAAGTAGCGGGGGGGAGACCCAGTACTTC
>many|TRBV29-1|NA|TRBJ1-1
CSVESDMNTEAFF
TGCAGCGTTGAATCCGACATGAACACTGAAGCTTTCTTT
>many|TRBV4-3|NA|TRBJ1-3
CASSQDSVGPGNTIYF
TGCGCCAGCAGCCAAGATTCGGTAGGGCCTGGAAACACCATATATTTT
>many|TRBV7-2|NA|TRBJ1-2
CASSFENYGYTF
TGTGCCAGCAGCTTTGAGAACTATGGCTACACCTTC
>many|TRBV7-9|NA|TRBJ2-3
CASSTGGRHTDTQYF
TGTGCCAGCAGCACCGGTGGGAGACACACAGATACGCAGTATTTT
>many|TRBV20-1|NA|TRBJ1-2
CSASPIGREINGYTF
TGCAGTGCTAGTCCTATTGGGAGGGAAATCAATGGCTACACCTTC
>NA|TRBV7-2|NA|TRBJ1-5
CASSLAAGDGQPQHF
TGTGCCAGCAGCTTAGCCGCAGGGGATGGCCAGCCCCAGCATTTT
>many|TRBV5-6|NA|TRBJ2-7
CASSLETGDWWEQYF
TGTGCCAGCAGCTTAGAGACCGGGGATTGGTGGGAGCAGTACTTC
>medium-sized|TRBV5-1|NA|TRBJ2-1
CASSLAGGVEQFF
TGCGCCAGCAGCTTGGCCGGCGGGGTTGAGCAGTTCTTC
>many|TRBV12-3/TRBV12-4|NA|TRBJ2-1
CASSFFNEQFF
TGTGCCAGCAGTTTTTTCAATGAGCAGTTCTTC
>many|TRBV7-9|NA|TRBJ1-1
CASSGRLNTEAFF
TGTGCCAGCAGTGGACGGCTGAACACTGAAGCTTTCTTT
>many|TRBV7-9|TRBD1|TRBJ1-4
CASSVTGGKNEKLFF
TGTGCCAGCTCGGTTACAGGGGGGAAGAATGAAAAACTGTTTTTT
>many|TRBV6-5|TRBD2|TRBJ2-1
CASTPGLAVDNEQFF
TGTGCCAGCACCCCGGGACTAGCAGTTGACAATGAGCAGTTCTTC
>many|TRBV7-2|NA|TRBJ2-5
CASSLEGWRAGTQYF
TGTGCCAGCAGCTTAGAGGGTTGGCGGGCTGGGACCCAGTACTTC
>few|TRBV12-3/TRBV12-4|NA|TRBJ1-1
CASTPRRTNTEAFF
TGTGCCAGCACCCCGAGACGGACGAACACTGAAGCTTTCTTT
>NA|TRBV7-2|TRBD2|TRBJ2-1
CASSSQLAGGYNEQFF
TGTGCCAGCAGCTCCCAACTAGCGGGGGGATACAATGAGCAGTTCTTC
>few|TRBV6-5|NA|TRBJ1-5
CASSPDRSGQPQHF
TGTGCCAGCAGTCCCGACCGTTCTGGCCAGCCCCAGCATTTT
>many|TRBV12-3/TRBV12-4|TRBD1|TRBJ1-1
CASSSSGGGTEAFF
TGTGCCAGCAGTTCCTCAGGGGGAGGCACTGAAGCTTTCTTT
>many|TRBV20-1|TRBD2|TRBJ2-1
CSAPDPGLAHNEQFF
TGCAGTGCTCCCGATCCGGGACTAGCCCACAATGAGCAGTTCTTC
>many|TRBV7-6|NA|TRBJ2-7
CASSLEGNEQYF
TGTGCCAGCAGTCTTGAGGGGAACGAGCAGTACTTC
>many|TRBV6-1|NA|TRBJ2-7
CASSRSPGTEQYF
TGTGCCAGCAGTAGATCCCCGGGAACCGAGCAGTACTTC
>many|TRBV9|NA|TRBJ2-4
CASSGLNMNIQYF
TGTGCCAGCAGCGGCCTTAATATGAACATTCAGTACTTC